Sequencing of this T cell receptor beta chain was carried out in a study of tumor and adjacent non-tumor tissue in lung cancer (dated by TCRdb to the late 2010s). About the study as a whole: The cohort included about a dozen adenocarcinoma, 2 squamous cell carcinoma and 1 small cell lung cancer patients. Among the roughly 15 patients, ages ranged from roughly 31 to 76 years, some ten were men and 5 were women, and disease was TNM stage I to III. Sequencing generated a total of 95 million to 150 million productive TCRbeta reads, averaging around 4 million reads per sample. Using bulk TCRbeta repertoires from some 15 lung cancer patients, the study set lung tumor tissue side by side with matched distant non-tumor lung tissue. For each patient, one tumor sample and one normal lung sample were taken, giving roughly 30 paired specimens that underwent TCRbeta CDR3 sequencing.

RNA was isolated from bulk, unsorted tissue, and RNA quality was assessed with a NanoDrop ND-1000 and an Agilent 2100. For the normal lung samples, distant non-tumor tissue was collected more than 3 cm away from the tumor edge. Donors were newly diagnosed lung cancer patients admitted for thoracic surgery in China between August and November 2014, without prior chemotherapy. Patients with previous radiotherapy or chemotherapy, or with another concurrent cancer, were excluded from the study. Surgical tissue pieces of roughly 1-2 cm3 were preserved in RNAlater solution and stored at -80 °C until use. In regard to this clonotype: It lacks a known antigen. Qualities for individual bases were not recorded, and no much larger clone is one base off.

To prepare the library, multiplex PCR was applied. The instrument was an Illumina HiSeq 2500. TCRbeta libraries were constructed through three rounds of nested PCR with primers (Table S4) according to protocols adapted from ARM-PCR. Before sequencing, PCR products of 200-500 bp were excised from the gel and purified with the QIAquick gel extraction kit. Per the authors' processing: Reads were cleaned using Trimmomatic, were merged into complete CDR3 sequences using FLASH, and were assigned to V(D)J germline segments using MiTCR. Clonal diversity was calculated as the inverse Simpson's index using VDJtools. In-frame sequences lacking a premature stop codon were counted as productive reads. TCRdb cleaned the public reads at Q25 with fastp, built clones with MiXCR and kept in-frame beta chains. Entries that share a CDR3 protein sequence are merged under the most common genes and DNA. These V and J calls derive from TCRdb rather than the authors' analysis. In all, the sample holds approximately 44,000 distinct CDR3 sequences, and less than 65% of those were seen once. 45% of the sample is held by the ten biggest clonotypes.

Study-wide conclusions, independent of this receptor: The top 100 clones accounted for a significantly larger cumulative portion of the repertoire in normal lung than in tumor tissue. Significantly higher TCR diversity was found in younger patients, and higher tumor TCR diversity was associated with shorter overall and disease-free survival. The sequencing platform is not named in the methods, and unique molecular identifiers are not mentioned. TCR diversity (inverse Simpson) was significantly higher in tumor than in normal lung tissue (around 450 vs 150, P = 0.0075, Mann-Whitney U test). Peripheral blood was not sequenced, so blood TCRbeta repertoires in these lung cancer patients were not examined. Only around 15 patients were included in the cohort, and the need for larger samples and more detailed clinical data was noted by the authors.

The CDR3 contains 16 residues, cysteine and phenylalanine counted. Only the CDR3 DNA stays, 48 bases, in frame from base 1. Per the germline V gene, LGHNA is the CDR1 and YNFKEQ is the CDR2. V was cut back by 9 bases and J by 2 bases, leaving a gap of 23 bases between them. This receptor was identified in a man aged 50-59 years with non-small cell lung cancer. Rearrangement joined TRBV4-2 to TRBJ2-7; the D gene is possibly TRBD2, with 6 bases matching. The source material was distant non-tumor lung tissue. The CDR3 corresponds to CARRQRTTFIAYEQYF. Here is the DNA: TGTGCCAGGAGGCAGAGGACTACATTCATCGCCTACGAGCAGTACTTC.